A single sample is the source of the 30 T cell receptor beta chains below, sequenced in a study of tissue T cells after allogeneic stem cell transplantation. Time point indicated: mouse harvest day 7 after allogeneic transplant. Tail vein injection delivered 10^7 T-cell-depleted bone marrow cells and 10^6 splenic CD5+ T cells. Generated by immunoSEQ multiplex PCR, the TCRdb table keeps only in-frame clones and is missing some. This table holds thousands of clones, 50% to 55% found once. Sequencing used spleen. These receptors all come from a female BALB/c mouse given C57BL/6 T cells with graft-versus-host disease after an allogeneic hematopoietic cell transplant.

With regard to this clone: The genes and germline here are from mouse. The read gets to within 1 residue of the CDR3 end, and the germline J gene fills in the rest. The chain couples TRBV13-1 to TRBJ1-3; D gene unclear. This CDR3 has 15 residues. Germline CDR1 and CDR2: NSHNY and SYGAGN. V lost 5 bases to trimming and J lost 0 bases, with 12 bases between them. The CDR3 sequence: CASSPPQHSGNTLYF. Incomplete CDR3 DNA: TGTGCCAGCAGCCCCCCCCAGCATTCTGGAAATACGCTCTAT.

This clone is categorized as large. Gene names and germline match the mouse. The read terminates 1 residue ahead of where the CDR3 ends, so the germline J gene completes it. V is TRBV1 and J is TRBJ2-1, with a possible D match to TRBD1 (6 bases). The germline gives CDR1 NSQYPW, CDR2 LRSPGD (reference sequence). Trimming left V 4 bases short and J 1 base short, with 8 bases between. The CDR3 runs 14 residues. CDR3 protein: CTCSGTANYAEQFF. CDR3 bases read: TGCACCTGCAGTGGGACAGCCAACTATGCTGAGCAGTTC.

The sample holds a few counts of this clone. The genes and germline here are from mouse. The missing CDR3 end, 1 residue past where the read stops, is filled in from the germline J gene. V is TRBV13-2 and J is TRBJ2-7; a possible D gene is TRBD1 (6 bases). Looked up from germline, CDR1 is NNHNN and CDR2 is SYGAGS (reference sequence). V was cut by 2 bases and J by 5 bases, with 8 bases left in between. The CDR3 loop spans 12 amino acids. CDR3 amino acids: CASGDRGDEQYF. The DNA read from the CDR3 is TGTGCCAGCGGTGACAGGGGTGATGAACAGTAC.

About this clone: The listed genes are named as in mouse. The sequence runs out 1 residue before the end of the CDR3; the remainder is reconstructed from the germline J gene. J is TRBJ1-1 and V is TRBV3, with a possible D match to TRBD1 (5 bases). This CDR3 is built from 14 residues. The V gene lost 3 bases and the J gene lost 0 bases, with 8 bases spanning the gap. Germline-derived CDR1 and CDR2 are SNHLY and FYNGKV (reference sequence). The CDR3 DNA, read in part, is TGTGCCAGCAGCTTGAGGGGTGCAAACACAGAAGTCTTC. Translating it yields CASSLRGANTEVF. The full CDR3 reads CASSLRGANTEVFF.

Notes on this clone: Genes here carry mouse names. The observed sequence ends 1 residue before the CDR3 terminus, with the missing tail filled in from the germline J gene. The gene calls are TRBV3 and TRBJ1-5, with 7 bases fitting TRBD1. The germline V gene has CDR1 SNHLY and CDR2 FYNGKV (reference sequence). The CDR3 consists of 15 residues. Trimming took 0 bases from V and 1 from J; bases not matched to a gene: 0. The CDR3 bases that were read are TGTGCCAGCAGCTTAGCACAGGGGAACAACCAGGCTCCGCTT. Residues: CASSLAQGNNQAPL. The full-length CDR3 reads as CASSLAQGNNQAPLF.

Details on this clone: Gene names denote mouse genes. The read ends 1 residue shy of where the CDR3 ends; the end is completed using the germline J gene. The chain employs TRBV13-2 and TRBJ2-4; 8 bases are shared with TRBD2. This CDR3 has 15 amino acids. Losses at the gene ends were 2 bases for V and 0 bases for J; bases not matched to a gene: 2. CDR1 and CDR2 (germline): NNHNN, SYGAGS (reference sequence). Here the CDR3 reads CASGDGLGSQNTLYF. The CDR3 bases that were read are TGTGCCAGCGGTGACGGACTGGGTAGTCAAAACACCTTGTAC.

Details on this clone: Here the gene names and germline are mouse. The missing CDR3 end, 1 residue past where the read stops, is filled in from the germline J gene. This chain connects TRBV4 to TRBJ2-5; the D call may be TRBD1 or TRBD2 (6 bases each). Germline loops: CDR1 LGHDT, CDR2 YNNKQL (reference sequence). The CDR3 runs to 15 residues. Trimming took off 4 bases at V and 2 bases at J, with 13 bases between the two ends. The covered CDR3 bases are TGTGCCAGCAGCTTTTGGGGGCCTGGCCAAGACACCCAGTAC. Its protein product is CASSFWGPGQDTQY. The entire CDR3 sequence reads CASSFWGPGQDTQYF. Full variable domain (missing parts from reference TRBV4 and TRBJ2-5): ETAVFQTPNYHVTQVGNEVSFNCKQTLGHDTMYWYKQDSKKLLKIMFSYNNKQLIVNETVPRRFSPQSSDKAHLNLRIKSVEPEDSAVYLCASSFWGPGQDTQYFGPGTRLLVL.

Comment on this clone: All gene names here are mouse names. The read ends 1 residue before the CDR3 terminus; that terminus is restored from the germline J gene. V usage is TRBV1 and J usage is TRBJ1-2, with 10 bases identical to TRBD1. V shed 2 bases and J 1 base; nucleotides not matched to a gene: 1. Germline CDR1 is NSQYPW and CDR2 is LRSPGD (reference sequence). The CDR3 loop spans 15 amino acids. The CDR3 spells CTCSARDRGNSDYTF. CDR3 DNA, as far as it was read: TGCACCTGCAGTGCAAGGGACAGGGGAAACTCCGACTACACC.

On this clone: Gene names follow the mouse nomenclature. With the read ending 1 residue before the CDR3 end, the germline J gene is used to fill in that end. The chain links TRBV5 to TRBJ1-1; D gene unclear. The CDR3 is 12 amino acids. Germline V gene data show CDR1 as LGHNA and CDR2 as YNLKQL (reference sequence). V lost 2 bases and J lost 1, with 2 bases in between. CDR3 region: CASSQRNTEVFF. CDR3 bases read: TGTGCCAGCAGCCAAAGGAACACAGAAGTCTTC.

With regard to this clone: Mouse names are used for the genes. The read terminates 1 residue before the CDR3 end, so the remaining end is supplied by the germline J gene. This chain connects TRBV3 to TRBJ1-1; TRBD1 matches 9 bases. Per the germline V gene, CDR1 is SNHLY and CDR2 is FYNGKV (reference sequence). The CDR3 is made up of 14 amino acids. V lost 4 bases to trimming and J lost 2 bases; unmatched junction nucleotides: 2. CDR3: CASSSQGANTEVFF. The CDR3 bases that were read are TGTGCCAGCAGCTCACAGGGGGCCAACACAGAAGTCTTC.

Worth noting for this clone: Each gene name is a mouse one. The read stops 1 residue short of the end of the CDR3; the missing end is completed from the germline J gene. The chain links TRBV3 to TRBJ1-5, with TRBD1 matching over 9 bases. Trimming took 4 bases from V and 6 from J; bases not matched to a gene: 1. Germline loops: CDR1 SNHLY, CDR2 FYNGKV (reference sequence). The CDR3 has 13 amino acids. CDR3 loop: CASSWGQGQAPLF. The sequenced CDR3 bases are TGTGCCAGCAGCTGGGGACAGGGCCAGGCTCCGCTT.

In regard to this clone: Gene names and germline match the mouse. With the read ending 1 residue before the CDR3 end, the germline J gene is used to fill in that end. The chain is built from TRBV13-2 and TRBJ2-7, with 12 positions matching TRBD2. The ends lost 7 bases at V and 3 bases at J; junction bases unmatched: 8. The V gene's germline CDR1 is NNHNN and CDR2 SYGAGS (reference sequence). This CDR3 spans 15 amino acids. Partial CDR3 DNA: TGTGCCAGCAGTGTCGGACTGGGGGGGGTCTATGAACAGTAC. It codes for CASSVGLGGVYEQY. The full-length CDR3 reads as CASSVGLGGVYEQYF.

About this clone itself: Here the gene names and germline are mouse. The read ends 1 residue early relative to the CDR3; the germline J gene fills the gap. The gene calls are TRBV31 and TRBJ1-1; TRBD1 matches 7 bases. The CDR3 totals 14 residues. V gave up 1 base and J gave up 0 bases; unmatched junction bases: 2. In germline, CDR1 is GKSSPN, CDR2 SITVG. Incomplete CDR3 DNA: TGTGCCTGGAGTCCCGGACAGGCAAACACAGAAGTCTTC. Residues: CAWSPGQANTEVF. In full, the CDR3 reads CAWSPGQANTEVFF.

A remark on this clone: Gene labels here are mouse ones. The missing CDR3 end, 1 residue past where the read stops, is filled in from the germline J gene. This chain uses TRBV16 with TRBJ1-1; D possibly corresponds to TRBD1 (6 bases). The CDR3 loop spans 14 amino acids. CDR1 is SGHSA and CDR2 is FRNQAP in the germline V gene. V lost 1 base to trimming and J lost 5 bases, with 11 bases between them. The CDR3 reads CASSLGGAGTEVFF. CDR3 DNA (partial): TGTGCAAGCAGCTTAGGGGGGGCCGGAACAGAAGTCTTC.

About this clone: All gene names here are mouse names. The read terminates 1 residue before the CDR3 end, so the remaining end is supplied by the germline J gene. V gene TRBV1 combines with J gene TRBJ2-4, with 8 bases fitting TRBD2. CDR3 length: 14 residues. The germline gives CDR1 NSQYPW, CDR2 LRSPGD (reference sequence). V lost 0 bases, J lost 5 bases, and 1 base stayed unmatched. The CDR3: CTCSADLGGNTLYF. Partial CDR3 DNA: TGCACCTGCAGTGCAGACCTGGGGGGAAACACCTTGTAC.

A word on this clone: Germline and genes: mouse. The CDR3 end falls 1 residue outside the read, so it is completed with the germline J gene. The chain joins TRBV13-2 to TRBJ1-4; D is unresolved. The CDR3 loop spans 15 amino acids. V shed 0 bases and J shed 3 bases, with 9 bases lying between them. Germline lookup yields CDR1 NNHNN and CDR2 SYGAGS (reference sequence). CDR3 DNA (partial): TGTGCCAGCGGTGATGTAGGAAGGCCCAACGAAAGATTATTT. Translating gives CASGDVGRPNERLF. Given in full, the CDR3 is CASGDVGRPNERLFF.

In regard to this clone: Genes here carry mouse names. This chain's CDR3 is CASNPDRANTEVFF. Partial CDR3 DNA: TGTGCTAGCAATCCTGACAGGGCAAACACAGAAGTCTTC. The chain employs TRBV29 and TRBJ1-1; TRBD1 matches at 7 bases. The DNA ends 1 residue before the CDR3 does, and the rest of the CDR3 is filled in from the germline J gene. J lost 0 bases, V lost 7 bases, and 5 bases had no gene match. Germline V gives CDR1 MSHET, CDR2 SYDVDS. The CDR3 sequence is 14 residues long.

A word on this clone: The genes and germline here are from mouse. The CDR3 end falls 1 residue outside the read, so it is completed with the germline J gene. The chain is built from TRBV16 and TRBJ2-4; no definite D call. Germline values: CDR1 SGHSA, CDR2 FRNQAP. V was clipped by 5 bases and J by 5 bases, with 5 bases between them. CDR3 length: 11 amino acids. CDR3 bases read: TGTGCAAGCAGCCCGCGAAACACCTTGTAC. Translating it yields CASSPRNTLY. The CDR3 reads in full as CASSPRNTLYF.

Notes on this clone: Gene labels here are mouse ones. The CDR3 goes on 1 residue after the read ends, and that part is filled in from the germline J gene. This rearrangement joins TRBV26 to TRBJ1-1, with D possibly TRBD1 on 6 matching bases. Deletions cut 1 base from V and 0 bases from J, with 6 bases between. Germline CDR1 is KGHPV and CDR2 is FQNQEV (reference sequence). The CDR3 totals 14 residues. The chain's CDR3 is CASSLWTANTEVFF. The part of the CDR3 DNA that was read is TGTGCCAGCAGTCTGTGGACAGCAAACACAGAAGTCTTC.

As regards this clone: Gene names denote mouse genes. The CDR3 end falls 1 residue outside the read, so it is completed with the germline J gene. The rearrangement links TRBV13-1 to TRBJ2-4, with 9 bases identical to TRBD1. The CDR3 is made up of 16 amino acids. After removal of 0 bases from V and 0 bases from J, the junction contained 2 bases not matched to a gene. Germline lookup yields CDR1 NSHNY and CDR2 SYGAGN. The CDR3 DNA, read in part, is TGTGCCAGCAGTGATGCACAGGGGGCTAGTCAAAACACCTTGTAC. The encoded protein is CASSDAQGASQNTLY. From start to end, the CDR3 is CASSDAQGASQNTLYF.

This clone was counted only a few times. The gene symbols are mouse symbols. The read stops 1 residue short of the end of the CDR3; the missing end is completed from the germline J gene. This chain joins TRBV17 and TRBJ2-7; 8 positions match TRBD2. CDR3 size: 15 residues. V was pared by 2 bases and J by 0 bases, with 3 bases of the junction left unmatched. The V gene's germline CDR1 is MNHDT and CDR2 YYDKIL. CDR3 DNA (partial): TGTGCTAGCAGTAGACGGACTGGGAGCTCCTATGAACAGTAC. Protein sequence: CASSRRTGSSYEQY. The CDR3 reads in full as CASSRRTGSSYEQYF.

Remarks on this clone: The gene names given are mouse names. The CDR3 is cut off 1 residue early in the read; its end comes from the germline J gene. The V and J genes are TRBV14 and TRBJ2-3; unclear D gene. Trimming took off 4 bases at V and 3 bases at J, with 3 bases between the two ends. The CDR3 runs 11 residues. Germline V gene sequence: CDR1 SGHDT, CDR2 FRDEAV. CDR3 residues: CASSEAETLYF. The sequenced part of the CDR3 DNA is TGTGCCAGCAGTGAAGCAGAAACGCTGTAT.

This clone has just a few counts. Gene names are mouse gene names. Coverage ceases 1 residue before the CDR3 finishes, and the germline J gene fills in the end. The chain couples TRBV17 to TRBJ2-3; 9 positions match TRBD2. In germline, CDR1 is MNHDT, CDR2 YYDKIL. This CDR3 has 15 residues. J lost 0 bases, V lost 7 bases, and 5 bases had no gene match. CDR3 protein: CASISGGDSAETLYF. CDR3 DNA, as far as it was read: TGTGCTAGCATATCTGGGGGGGACAGTGCAGAAACGCTGTAT.

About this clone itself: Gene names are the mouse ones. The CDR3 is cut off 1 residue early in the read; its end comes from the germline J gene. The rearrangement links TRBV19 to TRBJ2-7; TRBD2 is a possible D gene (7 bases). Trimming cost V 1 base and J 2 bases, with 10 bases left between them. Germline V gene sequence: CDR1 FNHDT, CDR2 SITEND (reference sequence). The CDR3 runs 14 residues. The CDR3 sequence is CASSIRGGAYEQYF. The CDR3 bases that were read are TGTGCCAGCAGTATAAGGGGGGGGGCCTATGAACAGTAC. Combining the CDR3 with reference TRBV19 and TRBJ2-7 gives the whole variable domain GGIITQTPKFLIGQEGQKLTLKCQQNFNHDTMYWYRQDSGKGLRLIYYSITENDLQKGDLSEGYDASREKKSSFSLTVTSAQKNEMAVFLCASSIRGGAYEQYFGPGTRLTVL.

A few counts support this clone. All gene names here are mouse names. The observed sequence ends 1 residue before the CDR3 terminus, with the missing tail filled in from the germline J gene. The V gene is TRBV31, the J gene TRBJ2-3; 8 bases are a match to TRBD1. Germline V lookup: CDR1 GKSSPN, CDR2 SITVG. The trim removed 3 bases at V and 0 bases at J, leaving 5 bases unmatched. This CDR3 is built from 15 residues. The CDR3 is CAWSPGQASAETLYF. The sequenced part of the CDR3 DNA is TGTGCCTGGAGCCCGGGACAGGCTAGTGCAGAAACGCTGTAT.

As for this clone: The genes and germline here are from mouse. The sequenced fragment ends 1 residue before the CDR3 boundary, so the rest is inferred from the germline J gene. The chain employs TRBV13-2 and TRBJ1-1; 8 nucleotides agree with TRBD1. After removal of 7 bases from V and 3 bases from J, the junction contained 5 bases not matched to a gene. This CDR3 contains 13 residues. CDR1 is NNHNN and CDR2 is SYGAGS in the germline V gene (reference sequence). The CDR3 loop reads CASSTGGDTEVFF. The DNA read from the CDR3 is TGTGCCAGCTCCACAGGGGGGGACACAGAAGTCTTC.

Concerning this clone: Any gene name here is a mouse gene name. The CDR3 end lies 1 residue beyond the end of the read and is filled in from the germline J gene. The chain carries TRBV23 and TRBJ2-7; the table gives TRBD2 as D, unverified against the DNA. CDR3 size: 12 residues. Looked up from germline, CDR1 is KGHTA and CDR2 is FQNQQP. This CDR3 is CSSSQEGWGQYF. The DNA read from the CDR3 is TGCTCCAGCAGTCAAGAGGGATGGGGACAGTAC.

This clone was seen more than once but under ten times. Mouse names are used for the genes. The covered CDR3 bases are TGTGCCAGCGGTGATGCAACACGTGCAGAAACGCTGTAT. Its translation is CASGDATRAETLY. The CDR3 as a whole reads CASGDATRAETLYF. The rearrangement joins TRBV13-2 to TRBJ2-3, with D unresolved. The read ends 1 residue early relative to the CDR3; the germline J gene fills the gap. Germline V gene sequence: CDR1 NNHNN, CDR2 SYGAGS (reference sequence). There are 14 residues in the CDR3. Trimming left V 0 bases short and J 1 base short, with 6 bases between.

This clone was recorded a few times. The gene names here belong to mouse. This CDR3 is CASSPRLGSSAETLYF. Incomplete CDR3 DNA: TGTGCCAGCAGCCCTCGACTGGGGTCTAGTGCAGAAACGCTGTAT. This rearrangement joins TRBV3 to TRBJ2-3; 8 positions agree with TRBD2. The CDR3 extends 1 residue past the end of the read, so its final part is completed from the germline J gene. CDR3 length: 16 residues. Germline V CDR1 and CDR2: SNHLY, FYNGKV (reference sequence). With 5 bases clipped from V and 0 bases from J, the junction kept 7 bases outside the gene matches.

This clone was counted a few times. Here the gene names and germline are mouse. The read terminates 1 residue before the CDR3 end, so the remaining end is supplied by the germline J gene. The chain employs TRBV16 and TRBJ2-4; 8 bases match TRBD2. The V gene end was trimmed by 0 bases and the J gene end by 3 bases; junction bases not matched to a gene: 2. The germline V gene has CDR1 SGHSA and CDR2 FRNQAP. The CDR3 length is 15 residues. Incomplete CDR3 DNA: TGTGCAAGCAGCTTAGATGGGGGGGGCCAAAACACCTTGTAC. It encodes CASSLDGGGQNTLY. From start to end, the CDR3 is CASSLDGGGQNTLYF. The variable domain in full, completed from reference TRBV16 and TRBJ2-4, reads NAGVIQTPRHKVTGKGQEATLWCEPISGHSAVFWYRQTIVQGLEFLTYFRNQAPIDDSGMPKERFSAQMPNQSHSTLKIQSTQPQDSAVYLCASSLDGGGQNTLYFGAGTRLSVL.